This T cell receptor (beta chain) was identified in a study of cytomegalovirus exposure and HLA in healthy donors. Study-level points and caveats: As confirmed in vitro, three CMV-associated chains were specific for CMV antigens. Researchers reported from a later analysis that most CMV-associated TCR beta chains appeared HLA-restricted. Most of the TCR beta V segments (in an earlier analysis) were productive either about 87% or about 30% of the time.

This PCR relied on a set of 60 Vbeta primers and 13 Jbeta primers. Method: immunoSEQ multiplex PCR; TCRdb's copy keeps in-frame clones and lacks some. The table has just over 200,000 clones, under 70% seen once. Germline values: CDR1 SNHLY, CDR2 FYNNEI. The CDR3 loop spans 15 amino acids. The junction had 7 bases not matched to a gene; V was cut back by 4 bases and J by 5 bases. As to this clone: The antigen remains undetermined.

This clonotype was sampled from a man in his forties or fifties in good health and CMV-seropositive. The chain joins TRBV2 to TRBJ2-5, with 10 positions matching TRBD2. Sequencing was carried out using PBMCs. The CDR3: CASSGSGGPIETQYF. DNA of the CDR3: TGTGCCAGCAGTGGTAGCGGGGGGCCCATCGAGACCCAGTACTTC.